The rows below give T cell receptor beta chains drawn from one sample of a study of Graves' ophthalmopathy and Graves' hyperthyroidism. TCRdb recomputed calls from the multiplex PCR reads with MiXCR, one row per CDR3 protein. This table has around 1,000,000 distinct CDR3 sequences, 36% appearing once. The sample comprised peripheral blood or thyroid tissue (not recorded which). The receptors were gathered from an adult man with Graves' hyperthyroidism. CDR3s include the opening cysteine and the closing phenylalanine or tryptophan. The order of the fields is D gene, V gene, J gene, clone size, CDR3 DNA, CDR3 protein. D genes are given only for firm matches. Not every row has a clone size; where given, it reads once, few, many or a size class.

NA,TRBV15,TRBJ1-2,NA,TGTGCCACCAGCAGAGAGTCGATGAGGGACGGCTACACCTTC,CATSRESMRDGYTF
TRBD1,TRBV11-2,TRBJ1-5,many,TGTGCCAGCAGCTGGGACAGGGGCAATCAGCCCCAGCATTTT,CASSWDRGNQPQHF
TRBD1,TRBV5-1,TRBJ1-2,many,TGCGCCAGCAGCACCGGACAGGGCCTTAACTATGGCTACACCTTC,CASSTGQGLNYGYTF
NA,TRBV19,TRBJ2-5,NA,TGTGCCAGTAGTATAGGTTCAGGGGTAGAGACCCAGTACTTC,CASSIGSGVETQYF
NA,TRBV29-1,TRBJ1-1,NA,TGCAGCGAAGCCTGGGGGACTGAAGCTTTCTTT,CSEAWGTEAFF
TRBD2,TRBV5-5,TRBJ2-2,NA,TGTGCCAGCAGCTTACTAACGGGACTAAAGCAGGGTAGCGGGGAGCTGTTTTTT,CASSLLTGLKQGSGELFF
TRBD2,TRBV15,TRBJ2-5,many,TGTGCCACCGCCGGGACTAACGAAGAGACCCAGTACTTC,CATAGTNEETQYF
TRBD1,TRBV7-2,TRBJ2-5,NA,TGTGCCAGCAGCTTGAACAGGGGTTCCTACGAGACCCAGTACTTC,CASSLNRGSYETQYF
NA,TRBV5-1,TRBJ1-4,few,TGCGCCAGCAGCTTGGGGGGGGCGCAGAATGAAAAACTGTTTTTT,CASSLGGAQNEKLFF
NA,TRBV15,TRBJ2-5,once,TGTGCCACCAGCAGAAGCTTAGCGATACAAGAGACCCAGTACTTC,CATSRSLAIQETQYF
NA,TRBV7-8,TRBJ2-7,NA,TGTGCCAGCAGCTACGGGGTCAATCAGCCCCAGCAGTACTTC,CASSYGVNQPQQYF
NA,TRBV2,TRBJ1-2,once,TGTGCCAGCAGTTTACCCCTGAGATATAACTATGGCTACACCTTC,CASSLPLRYNYGYTF
NA,TRBV7-9,TRBJ1-6,NA,TGTGCCAGCAGCTTAGGCGAGGGGTATTCACCCCTCCACTTT,CASSLGEGYSPLHF
TRBD2,TRBV20-1,TRBJ2-5,NA,TGCAGTGGGTTTTGGGGGGGGGAGACCCAGTACTTC,CSGFWGGETQYF
TRBD2,TRBV7-2,TRBJ2-5,NA,TGTGCCAGCAGCCCGCGAGCGGGGGGGCGGTTCCAAGAGACCCAGTACTTC,CASSPRAGGRFQETQYF
NA,TRBV19,TRBJ2-2,many,TGTGCCAGTAGTCAGAGCAGGGTGGCCGGGGAGCTGTTTTTT,CASSQSRVAGELFF
TRBD1,TRBV10-3,TRBJ1-4,many,TGTGCCATCGGAGACAGGGGTGGAACTAATGAAAAACTGTTTTTT,CAIGDRGGTNEKLFF
NA,TRBV29-1,TRBJ2-1,few,TGCAGCGCCGAAACCCTCTACAATGAGCAGTTCTTC,CSAETLYNEQFF
NA,TRBV7-3,TRBJ2-5,NA,TGTGCCAGCGGCTTATCCGCCGGGACTCAAGAGACCCAGTACTTC,CASGLSAGTQETQYF
NA,TRBV7-9,TRBJ1-2,NA,TGTGCCAGCAGCTGGGATGGGATCTATGGCTACACCTTC,CASSWDGIYGYTF
TRBD2,TRBV6-1,TRBJ2-3,NA,TGTGCCAGCAGACCTGGCCTAGCGGGGGGCGATACGCAGTATTTT,CASRPGLAGGDTQYF
TRBD1,TRBV2,TRBJ2-7,NA,TGTGCCACCGCGACGGGACAGGGTTACAATGAGCAGTACTTC,CATATGQGYNEQYF
NA,TRBV4-1,TRBJ2-7,NA,TGCGCCAGCAGCCAAGAGGCGGAAAAGTCCTACGAGCAGTACTTC,CASSQEAEKSYEQYF
NA,TRBV10-3,TRBJ2-7,few,TGTGCCAGCAGTGAAGCACGTTATCAGCAGTACTTC,CASSEARYQQYF
NA,TRBV7-8,TRBJ2-2,many,TGTGCCAGCAGCTATAACTCGAACACCGGGGAGCTGTTTTTT,CASSYNSNTGELFF
NA,TRBV4-3,TRBJ2-5,many,TGCGCCAGCAGCCAAGAGTGGGCAGGCGCGGGAGAGACCCAGTACTTC,CASSQEWAGAGETQYF
NA,TRBV19,TRBJ2-5,many,TGTGCCAGTAGTATCCGGGGAGAAGAGACCCAGTACTTC,CASSIRGEETQYF
NA,TRBV7-9,TRBJ2-5,many,TGTGCCAGCAGCTCCCCCGTACCTGAAGAGACCCAGTACTTC,CASSSPVPEETQYF
TRBD2,TRBV28,TRBJ2-7,few,TGTGCCAGCAGCTTTAGCGGGAGGGAATCCTACGAGCAGTACTTC,CASSFSGRESYEQYF
NA,TRBV7-9,TRBJ2-7,NA,TGTGCCAGCACCTCTCGGGGCCTAAGCTCCTACGAGCAGTACTTC,CASTSRGLSSYEQYF
TRBD2,TRBV10-2,TRBJ2-3,NA,TGCGCCAGCAGAAGTGGGACTAGCGGGGGAAACGCGCATACGCAGTATTTT,CASRSGTSGGNAHTQYF
TRBD1,TRBV5-1,TRBJ2-7,once,TGCGCCAGCACCTCTACAGGGGGCGTGTGGTTGGACGAGCAGTACTTC,CASTSTGGVWLDEQYF
NA,TRBV15,TRBJ2-3,NA,TGTGCCACCAGCAGAGATATAGCGTCTGGGGCTACGCAGTATTTT,CATSRDIASGATQYF
NA,TRBV7-9,TRBJ1-1,many,TGTGCCAGCAGCTTATACGGCAGGGGTGACACTGAAGCTTTCTTT,CASSLYGRGDTEAFF
NA,TRBV10-3,TRBJ1-5,once,TGTGCCATCAGTGAGCCGGGACGGTCCAATCAGCCCCAGCATTTT,CAISEPGRSNQPQHF
NA,TRBV7-9,TRBJ2-7,many,TGTGCCAGCAGCCCAGAACGGACCGCCTACGAGCAGTACTTC,CASSPERTAYEQYF
NA,TRBV12-3/TRBV12-4,TRBJ2-3,NA,TGTGCCAGCAGTGGTGCCAACACAGATACGCAGTATTTT,CASSGANTDTQYF
NA,TRBV10-3,TRBJ2-7,once,TGTGCCATCAGGGCGGGGGCGGGACTTGGAGGGTACGAGCAGTACTTC,CAIRAGAGLGGYEQYF
TRBD2,TRBV29-1,TRBJ2-2,many,TGCAGCGTTGTTCGTAGCGGGATTTGTACCGGGGAGCTGTTTTTT,CSVVRSGICTGELFF